A selection of T cell receptor beta chains follows, all from one sample in a study of T cells after yellow fever vaccination. One entry per CDR3 protein results from TCRdb running MiXCR on the 5' RACE reads. The sample lists some 350,000 distinct CDR3 sequences, almost 4% occurring once. Source: PBMCs, taken 5 days after the yellow fever booster vaccination. The receptors shown here come from a man younger than 30 who received the YFV17D yellow fever vaccine. Both conserved end residues are part of each CDR3.

V	J	CDR3
TRBV5-1	TRBJ1-2	CASSLDGGYGYTF
TRBV4-1	TRBJ1-1	CASKGDSGRAGTEAFF
TRBV5-1	TRBJ2-1	CASSSDPSGEQFF
TRBV5-1	TRBJ1-2	CASSLVRGDYGYTF
TRBV6-5	TRBJ1-2	CASITPGTRYGYTF
TRBV4-3	TRBJ1-1	CASSQDWTPATEAFF
TRBV20-1	TRBJ1-5	CSASRTGGQSQNF
TRBV20-1	TRBJ2-3	CSARDSGTGTDTQYF
TRBV20-1	TRBJ1-2	CSAPEGITNYGYTF
TRBV7-2	TRBJ1-5	CASSSTGIQPQHF
TRBV6-5	TRBJ2-5	CACGLQETQYF
TRBV9	TRBJ1-2	CASSAADREFYGYTF
TRBV18	TRBJ1-4	CASSPSGAANEKLFF
TRBV12-3/TRBV12-4	TRBJ2-3	CASSFDGPGQYF
TRBV25-1	TRBJ2-2	CASSGSPWGASSGELFF
TRBV13	TRBJ1-1	CASSLGRYGNTEAFF
TRBV5-1	TRBJ2-3	CASSFSGPSTDTQYF
TRBV11-2	TRBJ2-3	CATNPLGDTDTQYF
TRBV7-2	TRBJ2-3	CASSRDRLDTQYF
TRBV15	TRBJ2-2	CATSSQGSSQFFTGELFF
TRBV5-1	TRBJ1-1	CASSHGQGHTEAFF
TRBV4-3	TRBJ2-6	CASSPGGSNSGANVLTF
TRBV30	TRBJ2-7	CAWSQGQGAYEQYF
TRBV5-5	TRBJ2-1	CASSPRGGSGEQFF
TRBV20-1	TRBJ1-5	CSAWTGFNQPQHF
TRBV6-2/TRBV6-3	TRBJ1-6	CASLRGVGSYNSPLHF
TRBV5-1	TRBJ2-2	CASRAGLNTGELFF
TRBV20-1	TRBJ2-1	CSAIPGLAYNEQFF
TRBV6-2/TRBV6-3	TRBJ2-7	CASSYESGRYEQYF
TRBV6-5	TRBJ2-3	CASSYSRSLLTDTQYF
TRBV6-2/TRBV6-3	TRBJ2-1	CASSRRAAHEQFF
TRBV30	TRBJ2-7	CAWREQERNTYEQYF
TRBV7-9	TRBJ2-5	CASSLGQGRAQETQYF
TRBV7-9	TRBJ2-4	CASSLEGFGKNIQYF
TRBV7-2	TRBJ2-3	CASSLGPLTGLDTQYF
TRBV3-1	TRBJ2-1	CASSQDRHEQFF
TRBV27	TRBJ2-4	CASSLSWGPKNIQYF
TRBV29-1	TRBJ2-7	CSVYKLRDRAYEQYF
TRBV5-1	TRBJ2-2	CASSLEKTGELFF
TRBV18	TRBJ2-5	CASSPLGGVPQETQYF
TRBV3-1	TRBJ1-4	CASSQDTGANEKLFF
TRBV20-1	TRBJ1-1	CSAGLRNTEAFF
TRBV4-3	TRBJ1-4	CASSQAGREGKLFF
TRBV7-9	TRBJ2-5	CASSLTPGHLGETQYF
TRBV6-5	TRBJ2-2	CASSYSGQTGELFF
TRBV4-2	TRBJ2-3	CASSPMTLAGGPDTQYF
TRBV7-2	TRBJ2-5	CASSQQGVKETQYF
TRBV7-9	TRBJ1-4	CASRSFLREPNEKLFF
TRBV4-3	TRBJ1-1	CASSQGVTEAFF
TRBV11-2	TRBJ2-5	CASSLRTSGGKYF
TRBV7-3	TRBJ2-2	CASSLSYTGELFF
TRBV25-1	TRBJ2-5	CASSEYSQGGQETQYF
TRBV11-2	TRBJ1-2	CASSLDRLTRGYTF
TRBV12-3/TRBV12-4	TRBJ2-1	CASSFVSGEQFF
TRBV6-5	TRBJ2-3	CASNYGTGRYTQYF